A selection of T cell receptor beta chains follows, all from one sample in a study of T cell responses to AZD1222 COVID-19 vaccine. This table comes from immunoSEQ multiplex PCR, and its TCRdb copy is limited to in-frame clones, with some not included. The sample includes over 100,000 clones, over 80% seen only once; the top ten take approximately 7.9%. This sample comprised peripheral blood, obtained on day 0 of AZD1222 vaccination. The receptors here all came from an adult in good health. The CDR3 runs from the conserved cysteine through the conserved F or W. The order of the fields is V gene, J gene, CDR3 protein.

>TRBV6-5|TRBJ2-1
CASRRNNEQFF
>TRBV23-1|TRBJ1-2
CASRHHLQGAPRYGYTF
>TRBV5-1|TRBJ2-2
CASSLHQGGATGELFF
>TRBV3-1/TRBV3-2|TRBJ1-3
CASSQGQGVSIYF
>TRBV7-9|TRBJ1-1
CASSDLGHGRKTNTEAFF
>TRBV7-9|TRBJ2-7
CASNGLGGYEQYF
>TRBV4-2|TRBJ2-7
CASSQGVTSGRSEQYF
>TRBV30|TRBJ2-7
CAWSVGSSYEQYF
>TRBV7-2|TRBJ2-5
CASTDTPGQGKTQYF
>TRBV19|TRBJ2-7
CASSISGYYEQYF
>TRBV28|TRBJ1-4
CASSSLQTTNEKLFF
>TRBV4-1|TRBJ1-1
CASSLRAGAMNTEAFF
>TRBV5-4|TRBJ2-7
CASSREQGSDEQYF
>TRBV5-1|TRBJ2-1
CASSLSLAGGIRPFF
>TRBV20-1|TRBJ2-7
CSASSPYGYGYEQYF
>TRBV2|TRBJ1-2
CASSEGGFYGYTF
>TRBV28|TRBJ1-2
CASSPGTGLGYTF
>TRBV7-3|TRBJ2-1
CASSVQGRSSYNEQFF
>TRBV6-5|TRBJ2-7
CASSPSGRGYEQYF
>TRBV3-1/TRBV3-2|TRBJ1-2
CASSQEGGFYGYTF
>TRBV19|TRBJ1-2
CASSISQGNYGYTF
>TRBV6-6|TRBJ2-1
CASRPGTTHNEQFF
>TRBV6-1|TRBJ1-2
CASSERGQGGRGYTF
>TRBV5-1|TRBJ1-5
CASSPLGQGGPQHF
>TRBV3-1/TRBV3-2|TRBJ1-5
CASSPSGGVSNQPQHF
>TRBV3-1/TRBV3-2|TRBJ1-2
CASSQDSHNYGYTF
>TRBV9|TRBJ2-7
CASSVEGGTYEQYF
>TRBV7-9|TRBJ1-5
CASSTTGPAGGQPQHF
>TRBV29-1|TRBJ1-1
CSPGTENTEAFF
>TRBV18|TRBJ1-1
CASSPMEGNTEAFF
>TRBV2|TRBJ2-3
CASGLAGGATDTQYF
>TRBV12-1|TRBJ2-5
CASSFGLDSKETQYF
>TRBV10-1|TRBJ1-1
CASSELQGATEAFF
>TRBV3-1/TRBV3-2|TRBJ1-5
CASSRGNQPQHF
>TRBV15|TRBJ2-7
CATSNETWGRFDYEQYF
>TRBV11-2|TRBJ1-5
CASRLQPQEPQHF
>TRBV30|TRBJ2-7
CAWSVTSTYEQYF
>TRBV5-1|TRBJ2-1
CASSLAPSGSGVNEQFF
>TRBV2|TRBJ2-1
CASGASGRYNEQFF
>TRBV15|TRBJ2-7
CATSVRSYEQYF
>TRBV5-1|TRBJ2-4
CASSPQTGAWNIQYF
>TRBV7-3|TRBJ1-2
CASSLSGVVGYTF
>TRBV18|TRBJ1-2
CASSPVDRGLLAYGYTF
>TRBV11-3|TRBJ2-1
CASSQQGEHNEQFF
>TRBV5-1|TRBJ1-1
CASSLRALNTEAFF
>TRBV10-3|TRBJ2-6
CASGAAGANVLTF
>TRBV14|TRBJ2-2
CASSQVGGDNTGELFF
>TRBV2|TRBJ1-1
CASSEKGRMWEAFF
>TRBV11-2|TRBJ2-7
CASSFTTGGEQYF
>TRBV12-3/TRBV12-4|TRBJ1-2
CASSPTETGYTF
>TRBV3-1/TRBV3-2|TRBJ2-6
CASSQGANVLTF
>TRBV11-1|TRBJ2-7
CASSLIVAAGYEQYF
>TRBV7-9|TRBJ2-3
CASSFGSGTDTQYF
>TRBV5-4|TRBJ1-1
CASSSGQSMNTEAFF
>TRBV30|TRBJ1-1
CAWDSLMVKDTEAFF